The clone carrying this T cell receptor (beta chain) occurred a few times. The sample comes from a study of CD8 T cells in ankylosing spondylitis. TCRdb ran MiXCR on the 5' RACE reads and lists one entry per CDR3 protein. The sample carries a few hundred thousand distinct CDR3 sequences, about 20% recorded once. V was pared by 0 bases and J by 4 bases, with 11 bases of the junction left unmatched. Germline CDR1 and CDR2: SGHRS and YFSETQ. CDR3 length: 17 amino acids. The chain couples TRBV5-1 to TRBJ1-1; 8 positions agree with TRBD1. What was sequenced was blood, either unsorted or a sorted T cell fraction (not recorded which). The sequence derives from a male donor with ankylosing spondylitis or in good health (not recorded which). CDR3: CASSLVGGGQGGTEAFF. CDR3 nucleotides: TGCGCCAGCAGCTTGGTGGGGGGAGGACAGGGCGGCACTGAAGCTTTCTTT.